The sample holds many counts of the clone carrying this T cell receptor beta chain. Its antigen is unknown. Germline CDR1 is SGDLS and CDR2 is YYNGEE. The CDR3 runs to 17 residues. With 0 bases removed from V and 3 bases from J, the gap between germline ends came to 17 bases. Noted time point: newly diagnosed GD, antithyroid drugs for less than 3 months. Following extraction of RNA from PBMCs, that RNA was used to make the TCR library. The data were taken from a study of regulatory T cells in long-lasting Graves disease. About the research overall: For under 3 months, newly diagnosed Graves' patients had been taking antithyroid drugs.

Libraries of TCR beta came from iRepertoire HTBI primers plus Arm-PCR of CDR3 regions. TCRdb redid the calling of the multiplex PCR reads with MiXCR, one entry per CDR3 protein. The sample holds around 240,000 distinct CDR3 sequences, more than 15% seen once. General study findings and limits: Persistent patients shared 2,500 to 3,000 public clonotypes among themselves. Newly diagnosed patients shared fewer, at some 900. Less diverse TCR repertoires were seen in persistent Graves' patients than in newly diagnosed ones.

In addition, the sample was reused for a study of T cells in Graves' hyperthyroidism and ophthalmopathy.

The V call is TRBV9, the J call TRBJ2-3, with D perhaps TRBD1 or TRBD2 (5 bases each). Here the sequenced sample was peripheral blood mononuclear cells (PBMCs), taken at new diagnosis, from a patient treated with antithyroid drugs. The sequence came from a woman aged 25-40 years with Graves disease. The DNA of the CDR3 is TGTGCCAGCAGCGTAGATAGGGACGGAGGTTTGACAGATACGCAGTATTTT. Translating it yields CASSVDRDGGLTDTQYF.